One sample yielded the 5 T cell receptor beta chains listed below, sequenced in a study of blood T cell repertoires in COVID-19. Some clones are missing from TCRdb's copy, which holds only in-frame ones; the method was immunoSEQ multiplex PCR. The sample lists about 270,000 clones, approximately 87% occurring once. The sequencing input was peripheral blood. These receptors were taken from a woman in her 30s with COVID-19, enrolled during active disease.

J is TRBJ2-7 and V is TRBV4-1, with 8 bases matching TRBD2. In germline, CDR1 is MGHRA, CDR2 YSYEKL. The CDR3 is 16 amino acids. V lost 4 bases, J lost 2 bases, and 10 bases stayed unmatched. The DNA for the CDR3 is TGCGCCAGCAGCCCCCTTTGGGCCGGGGGGGCCTACGAGCAGTACTTC. It encodes CASSPLWAGGAYEQYF.

Of note for this clone: A junction boundary mismatches the germline segment, possibly from a read error. The chain recombines TRBV13 with TRBJ1-2; D is perhaps TRBD1 (6 bases). Looked up from germline, CDR1 is PRHDT and CDR2 is FYEKMQ (reference sequence). This CDR3 is built from 16 residues. The CDR3 reads CASSLGGADFTFGYTF. The DNA for the CDR3 is TGTGCCAGCAGCCTAGGGGGGGCCGACTTTACTTTTGGCTACACCTTC.

This chain connects TRBV9 to TRBJ2-3; perhaps TRBD2 as D (6 bases). The CDR3 is 15 residues long. Trimming removed 0 bases from V and 2 bases from J, with 10 bases in between. Germline CDR1 SGDLS, CDR2 YYNGEE. The CDR3 here is CASSVGGGTTDTQYF. For the CDR3, the DNA is TGTGCCAGCAGCGTAGGGGGAGGAACCACAGATACGCAGTATTTT.

The chain has TRBV5-5 and TRBJ2-4, with 7 bases identical to TRBD1. V dropped 4 bases and J dropped 7; count of bases not matched to a gene: 11. There are 15 residues in the CDR3. Germline values: CDR1 SGHKS, CDR2 YYEKEE (reference sequence). The CDR3 protein is CASSLTGTATNIQYF. CDR3 nucleotides: TGTGCCAGCAGCCTGACTGGGACAGCAACGAACATTCAGTACTTC.

The gene calls are TRBV6-6 and TRBJ1-1; D may be TRBD1 (6 bases). This CDR3 comprises 16 residues. With 5 bases removed from V and 1 base from J, the gap between germline ends came to 17 bases. Germline V lookup: CDR1 MNHNY, CDR2 SVGAGI (reference sequence). Here the CDR3 DNA reads TGTGCCAGCAGTCAAGGAAGGGGGAGGGGGAACACTGAAGCTTTCTTT. Encoded protein: CASSQGRGRGNTEAFF.